The present TCR beta chain was sequenced within a study of radiation and T cells in renal cell carcinoma. Study as a whole: Nephrectomy followed 15 Gy stereotactic body radiation by 4 weeks.

Sequencing used immunoSEQ multiplex PCR; TCRdb keeps in-frame clones, though not all of them. The table has 110,000 to 150,000 clones, about 88% seen once. The time point denotes: baseline pretreatment blood. As for treatment: 15 Gy SBRT to primary tumor, nephrectomy 4 weeks later. The CDR3 has 15 residues. Per germline, CDR1 LNHDA and CDR2 SQIVND (reference sequence). Trimming removed 1 base from V and 0 bases from J; junction bases left unmatched: 1. The V call is TRBV19, the J call TRBJ2-3; TRBD1 agrees at 7 bases. The sequences come from blood, collected from a patient whose treatment included radiotherapy and nephrectomy. The origin of this receptor is a woman aged 50 to 60 with renal cell carcinoma. CDR3 protein: CASSIGDSSTDTQYF. CDR3 in DNA: TGTGCCAGTAGTATAGGGGACAGTAGCACAGATACGCAGTATTTT. Looking up the rest from reference TRBV19 and TRBJ2-3 gives the full variable domain: DGGITQSPKYLFRKEGQNVTLSCEQNLNHDAMYWYRQDPGQGLRLIYYSQIVNDFQKGDIAEGYSVSREKKESFPLTVTSAQKNPTAFYLCASSIGDSSTDTQYFGPGTRLTVL.